Listed below are T cell receptor beta chains from one sample, sequenced in a study of STAT5B mutations in CD4+ large granular lymphocyte leukemia. Assay used: immunoSEQ multiplex PCR; TCRdb lists only in-frame clones, some missing. The profile shows about 46,000 clones, around 81% of them singletons. Specimen: CD4+ T cells from blood buffy coats. The receptors derive from a human donor in good health. Both conserved end residues are part of each CDR3.

CATSGRQQLNTEAFF | TRBJ1-1 | TRBV15
CASSARDRGYTDTQYF | TRBJ2-3 | TRBV2
CASSLDRGHEKLFF | TRBJ1-4 | TRBV18
CASSIDLAGKRNEQFF | TRBJ2-1 | TRBV19
CASTQSSYEQYF | TRBJ2-7 | TRBV10-1
CASSLGLQGRYTDTQYF | TRBJ2-3 | TRBV5-6
CASSLGLGTGGNTIYF | TRBJ1-3 | TRBV7-2
CASSLYREGQVEQYF | TRBJ2-7 | TRBV11-1
CASSLGSPIEKLFF | TRBJ1-4 | TRBV6-5
CSVPTWGVSYGYTF | TRBJ1-2 | TRBV29-1
CASSDMERGRRGYTF | TRBJ1-2 | TRBV25-1
CASSLRGPDNEQFF | TRBJ2-1 | TRBV5-1
CASRVTGEQYF | TRBJ2-7 | TRBV6-5